These T cell receptor beta chains were read from a single sample in a study of shared clonotypes between healthy human individuals. Sequencing used immunoSEQ multiplex PCR; TCRdb keeps in-frame clones, though not all of them. The sample lists about 2.1 million clones; approximately 94% were seen once. Sequencing used naive CD8+ T cells from PBMCs. The receptor set was obtained from a man between 18 and 35 years old in good health. Some clones in this sample may be carry-over from other donors' samples. Both conserved end residues are part of each CDR3. The D gene is left open where the match is weak. Clone sizes are given selectively: once, few, many, or a class where the clone is expanded.

j_call	v_call	clone_size	d_call	cdr3_nt	cdr3_aa
TRBJ2-2	TRBV28	-	-	TGTGCCAGCAGTTGGATACTAGGCTTCGACACCGGGGAGCTGTTTTTT	CASSWILGFDTGELFF
TRBJ2-3	TRBV10-2	-	-	TGCGCCAGCAGTGAGGGAGATACGCAGTATTTT	CASSEGDTQYF
TRBJ2-1	TRBV4-1	-	TRBD2	TGCGCCAGCAGCCAAGAGGCTAGCGGGACAAACAATGAGCAGTTCTTC	CASSQEASGTNNEQFF
TRBJ2-1	TRBV4-1	-	TRBD2	TGCGCCAGCAGCCGGCGGACTAGCGGGACTACCTACAATGAGCAGTTCTTC	CASSRRTSGTTYNEQFF
TRBJ1-1	TRBV29-1	-	TRBD1	TGCAGCGTTGATTGGGACAGGGCGGAAGCTTTCTTT	CSVDWDRAEAFF
TRBJ2-1	TRBV9	-	TRBD2	TGTGCCAGCAGCGTAGAAGGACTAGCGGGAGGGATCTACAATGAGCAGTTCTTC	CASSVEGLAGGIYNEQFF
TRBJ2-1	TRBV29-1	-	TRBD2	TGCAGCGTTGAAGCATCGGGACTAGCGTACTACAATGAGCAGTTCTTC	CSVEASGLAYYNEQFF
TRBJ1-1	TRBV13	-	-	TGTGCCAGCAGCATAAACCGGGGGATTCGCACTGAAGCTTTCTTT	CASSINRGIRTEAFF
TRBJ2-2	TRBV28	-	-	TGTGCCAGCAGTTTATTTGCGGATAACACCGGGGAGCTGTTTTTT	CASSLFADNTGELFF
TRBJ2-2	TRBV7-8	-	TRBD1	TGTGCCAGCAGCTTAGGCAGGGGGTCAGTGACCGGGGAGCTGTTTTTT	CASSLGRGSVTGELFF
TRBJ2-1	TRBV6-1	-	-	TGTGCCAGCAGTGGGATCATGGCCCCGCGCCCGTACAATGAGCAGTTCTTC	CASSGIMAPRPYNEQFF
TRBJ2-5	TRBV6-1	-	-	TGTGCCAGCAGTGAAAGGTTTGAGACCCAGTACTTC	CASSERFETQYF
TRBJ1-5	TRBV9	once	-	TGTGCCAGCAGCTTCCGGACACAGAATCAGCCCCAGCATTTT	CASSFRTQNQPQHF
TRBJ2-1	TRBV5-6	-	-	TGTGCCAGCAGCCTCGACTGGAGCTCCTACAATGAGCAGTTCTTC	CASSLDWSSYNEQFF
TRBJ1-2	TRBV25-1	once	TRBD1	TGTGCCAGCAGTGATAAGGGGGCGAACTATGGCTACACCTTC	CASSDKGANYGYTF
TRBJ2-7	TRBV4-2	-	-	TGTGCCAGCAGCCAAGTGGGCTCCCAGCCGCACTACGAGCAGTACTTC	CASSQVGSQPHYEQYF
TRBJ2-4	TRBV28	-	TRBD2	TGTGCCAGCAGTAGGGCTAGCGGGAGGAAAAACATTCAGTACTTC	CASSRASGRKNIQYF
TRBJ1-4	TRBV6-1	once	-	TGTGCCAGCAGTGAAGCGGCCACTAATGAAAAACTGTTTTTT	CASSEAATNEKLFF
TRBJ2-1	TRBV27	-	TRBD2	TGTGCCAGCAGTTTTTGGTCTAGCGGGATATCCTACAATGAGCAGTTCTTC	CASSFWSSGISYNEQFF
TRBJ1-1	TRBV27	once	TRBD1	TGTGCCAGCAGCAACCGGGACAGGGGGCTGAACACTGAAGCTTTCTTT	CASSNRDRGLNTEAFF
TRBJ1-2	TRBV14	-	-	TGTGCCAGCAGCCAGGCCGGGACGGGCTATGGCTACACCTTC	CASSQAGTGYGYTF
TRBJ2-7	TRBV10-2	-	-	TGCGCCAGCAGTGGGGAGGACAGTGGGGATTACGAGCAGTACTTC	CASSGEDSGDYEQYF
TRBJ2-7	TRBV28	once	-	TGTGCCAGCAGTTTCCCTCCACTGACAGGGAGGTACGAGCAGTACTTC	CASSFPPLTGRYEQYF
TRBJ2-7	TRBV28	-	-	TGTGCCAGCAGTCCACTCAGGGACCTCCACGAGCAGTACTTC	CASSPLRDLHEQYF
TRBJ2-7	TRBV11-3	-	-	TGTGCCAGCAGCTTAGGGGCGAATGCCTACGAGCAGTACTTC	CASSLGANAYEQYF
TRBJ1-5	TRBV28	-	-	TGTGCCAGCAGGGTGGTAATGGGGGATCAGCCCCAGCATTTT	CASRVVMGDQPQHF
TRBJ1-5	TRBV9	-	-	TGTGCCAGCAGCGAAAACCTGTATCAGCCCCAGCATTTT	CASSENLYQPQHF
TRBJ2-7	TRBV28	-	TRBD1	TGTGCCAGCAGTTCTCCGAAGGTGAACAGGGGGCCGTACGAGCAGTACTTC	CASSSPKVNRGPYEQYF
TRBJ2-6	TRBV7-8	-	-	TGTGCCAGCTTCCCCCCTGGATGGGCCAACGTCCTGACTTTC	CASFPPGWANVLTF
TRBJ1-2	TRBV5-1	-	TRBD1	TGCGCCAGCAGCGAATATCCGGGACAGGGGGCCAACTATGGCTACACCTTC	CASSEYPGQGANYGYTF
TRBJ2-3	TRBV4-3	-	TRBD2	TGCGCCAGCAGCCAGGCCGGGACTAGCGGGATTTGGTACGGCACAGATACGCAGTATTTT	CASSQAGTSGIWYGTDTQYF
TRBJ2-2	TRBV7-8	-	TRBD1	TGTGCCAGCAGCTGGGACAGCCGAACGCTGAACACCGGGGAGCTGTTTTTT	CASSWDSRTLNTGELFF
TRBJ2-7	TRBV15	once	-	TGTGCCACCAGCACAAGAGAGGGGGGGCCACAAGAGCAGTACTTC	CATSTREGGPQEQYF
TRBJ1-2	TRBV27	-	-	TGTGCCAGCAGTTTGCGGGAGGGGTATGGCTACACCTTC	CASSLREGYGYTF
TRBJ1-4	TRBV6-6	-	TRBD1	TGTGCCAGCAGTTACCAAGGGGGCGCAGGTGAAAAACTGTTTTTT	CASSYQGGAGEKLFF
TRBJ1-3	TRBV7-6	-	-	TGTGCCAGCAGCTTAACTTACAGCTCTGGAAACACCATATATTTT	CASSLTYSSGNTIYF
TRBJ2-3	TRBV7-9	-	TRBD1	TGTGCCAGCAGCCACATCCCCGGACAGGGCACAGATACGCAGTATTTT	CASSHIPGQGTDTQYF
TRBJ2-3	TRBV28	-	TRBD1	TGTGCCAGCAGTTTAACCGGACAGGGGGACACAGATACGCAGTATTTT	CASSLTGQGDTDTQYF
TRBJ2-2	TRBV5-6	once	TRBD2	TGTGCCAGCAGCACGGGACTAGCGGAGCCGAACACCGGGGAGCTGTTTTTT	CASSTGLAEPNTGELFF
TRBJ1-1	TRBV4-1	-	TRBD1	TGCGCCAGCACGGCAGGGGGCACTGAAGCTTTCTTT	CASTAGGTEAFF
TRBJ1-4	TRBV10-2	-	TRBD1	TGCGCCACCCGCGGGGAGGGGGCATATGAAAAACTGTTTTTT	CATRGEGAYEKLFF
TRBJ2-5	TRBV6-1	-	-	TGTGCCAGCAGTGAAGATTTCGAGGGCTGGGAGACCCAGTACTTC	CASSEDFEGWETQYF
TRBJ1-5	TRBV5-6	once	-	TGTGCCAGCAGCTTGGCCCTAGGGCCCCAGCATTTT	CASSLALGPQHF
TRBJ1-1	TRBV10-3	-	TRBD1	TGTGCCATCAGTTCAGGGGGCCTGAACACTGAAGCTTTCTTT	CAISSGGLNTEAFF
TRBJ1-5	TRBV19	-	TRBD1	TGTGCCAGTAGTATACCCGACAGGGCAGATCAGCCCCAGCATTTT	CASSIPDRADQPQHF
TRBJ2-7	TRBV19	-	TRBD2	TGTGCCAGTAGTAAAGGGGGGACTAGCGGCTACGAGCAGTACTTC	CASSKGGTSGYEQYF
TRBJ1-2	TRBV5-4	-	TRBD1	TGTGCCAGCACCAACATCGGGACAGGGGGTATCTATGGCTACACCTTC	CASTNIGTGGIYGYTF
TRBJ1-6	TRBV30	-	-	TGTGCCTGGAGTGAACAGAGAGGGAGGAATTCACCCCTCCACTTT	CAWSEQRGRNSPLHF
TRBJ2-1	TRBV29-1	-	-	TGCAGCGTTGAGTTGGGTGTCGCCGGAACCCAGCCCTATGAGCAGTTCTTC	CSVELGVAGTQPYEQFF